The next 12 T cell receptor beta chains were all read from a single sample in a study of blood T cells in healthy people across ages. With a J-beta primer mix and a sample-barcoded 5' primer, a second PCR ran about 7 to 11 cycles. TCRdb fed the 5' RACE reads into MiXCR, producing one record per CDR3 protein. Among around 800,000 distinct CDR3 sequences, roughly 26% were seen once, and the ten largest hold 3%. A further study also used this sample, focusing on T cells of mothers and their children.

Sequencing was done on a sample of blood. The source of these receptors is a boy between 10 and 17 years old in good health.

The V gene is TRBV6-6, the J gene TRBJ2-5; D is possibly TRBD2 (6 bases). V was clipped by 2 bases and J by 2 bases, with 9 bases between them. The germline V gene encodes CDR1 MNHNY and CDR2 SVGAGI (reference sequence). The CDR3 has 14 residues. The CDR3 loop reads CASSYRREQETQYF. The CDR3 nucleotides read TGTGCCAGCAGTTACCGCCGGGAGCAAGAGACCCAGTACTTC.

This chain links TRBV29-1 with TRBJ2-5, with unresolved D. Looked up from germline, CDR1 is SQVTM and CDR2 is ANQGSEA. V shed 6 bases and J shed 0 bases, with 14 bases lying between them. CDR3 size: 14 residues. CDR3 DNA sequence: TGCAGCGTCCCCAACCCTCTGTACCAAGAGACCCAGTACTTC. This sequence encodes CSVPNPLYQETQYF.

This clonotype was detected only a few times. V usage is TRBV5-1 and J usage is TRBJ1-4; D unclear. V was trimmed by 7 bases and J by 0 bases, leaving 10 bases between them. The germline V gene encodes CDR1 SGHRS and CDR2 YFSETQ. The CDR3 has 14 amino acids. CDR3 nucleotides: TGCGCCAGCTCGGCAGTCTCAACTAATGAAAAACTGTTTTTT. Translation gives CASSAVSTNEKLFF.

Only a few counts were recorded for this clonotype. The CDR3 spells CASSYQGPYNEQFF. The CDR3 DNA sequence: TGTGCCAGCAGTTACCAGGGTCCCTACAATGAGCAGTTCTTC. The gene calls are TRBV6-5 and TRBJ2-1, with D perhaps matching TRBD1 (5 bases). CDR3 length equals 14 residues. The germline V and J ends were trimmed by 2 bases and 2 bases, with 7 bases remaining between them. Germline V gene data show CDR1 as MNHEY and CDR2 as SVGAGI.

The J gene is TRBJ2-5, the V gene TRBV20-1, with 10 bases aligning to TRBD1. The closer fit of TRBJ2-1 to the DNA end suggests the J call may be wrong. Germline loops: CDR1 DFQATT, CDR2 SNEGSKA (reference sequence). CDR3 length: 15 residues. Here the CDR3 DNA reads TGCAGTGCTAGAGTTTTAGGACAGGGGGGCGATGAGCAGTTCTTC. Protein sequence: CSARVLGQGGDEQFF.

The rearrangement links TRBV30 to TRBJ2-5; D may be TRBD1 (6 bases). The germline CDR1 and CDR2 sequences are GTSNPN and SVGIG (reference sequence). The CDR3 loop spans 12 amino acids. The V end lost 7 bases, the J end lost 7 bases, and 16 bases lay between the germline ends. The CDR3 loop is CAYLRTAGTQYF. Written as DNA, the CDR3 is TGTGCCTACCTTCGGACAGCCGGGACCCAGTACTTC. Drawing the rest from reference TRBV30 and TRBJ2-5, the complete variable domain is SQTIHQWPATLVQPVGSPLSLECTVEGTSNPNLYWYRQAAGRGLQLLFYSVGIGQISSEVPQNLSASRPQDRQFILSSKKLLLSDSGFYLCAYLRTAGTQYFGPGTRLLVL.

The table lists this clonotype with a count of one. The chain joins TRBV3-1 to TRBJ1-3; D is ambiguous. Germline values: CDR1 LGHDT, CDR2 YNNKEL (reference sequence). Trimming took 4 bases from V and 4 from J, leaving 11 bases between them. The CDR3 runs to 14 residues. CDR3 in DNA: TGTGCCAGCAGCCCCTCCGGGTTAGGAAACACCATATATTTT. It codes for CASSPSGLGNTIYF.

With regard to this clonotype: At one of its ends the junction is not consistent with the germline gene, which may arise from a read error. The chain employs TRBV12-3 or TRBV12-4 and TRBJ2-5, with D perhaps being TRBD1 or TRBD2 (5 bases each). The CDR3 consists of 12 residues. The CDR3 here is CASSLEGTTQHF. CDR3 coding DNA: TGTGCCAGCAGCCTCGAGGGGACCACCCAGCACTTC.

This clonotype was seen a handful of times. The rearrangement links TRBV12-3 or TRBV12-4 to TRBJ2-5; 10 bases match TRBD1. Trimming at V came to 6 bases and at J to 5 bases, leaving 9 bases not matched to a gene. CDR3 length: 15 residues. CDR3 protein: CASSIRQGAGETQYF. The CDR3 bases are TGTGCCAGCAGCATACGACAGGGGGCAGGGGAGACCCAGTACTTC.

This chain links TRBV5-1 with TRBJ1-6; 9 positions agree with TRBD1. Per the germline V gene, CDR1 is SGHRS and CDR2 is YFSETQ. The CDR3 has 17 residues. V lost 2 bases and J lost 4; bases outside the gene matches: 7. CDR3 amino acids: CASSFDGTGSYNSPLHF. The CDR3 nucleotides are TGCGCCAGCAGCTTTGACGGGACAGGGTCTTATAATTCACCCCTCCACTTT.

This clonotype was picked up a small number of times. This chain links TRBV3-1 with TRBJ2-7; D is possibly TRBD1 (6 bases). The length of the CDR3 is 15 residues. CDR1 is LGHDT, CDR2 YNNKEL, per germline (reference sequence). Trimming removed 4 bases at V and 3 bases at J, with 16 bases between. The CDR3 DNA sequence: TGTGCCAGCAGCCTAACCGGGACAAAGAGCTACGAGCAGTACTTC. Translated: CASSLTGTKSYEQYF.

This clonotype was picked up a small number of times. The chain couples TRBV7-3 to TRBJ1-6; TRBD1 matches 12 bases. Per the germline V gene, CDR1 is SGHTA and CDR2 is FQGTGA. This CDR3 contains 18 residues. V lost 1 base to trimming and J lost 9 bases; unmatched junction nucleotides: 10. CDR3 sequence: CASSLNFGWDRGRSPLHF. The DNA for the CDR3 is TGTGCCAGCAGCTTAAATTTCGGGTGGGACAGGGGGCGTTCACCCCTCCACTTT.